This T cell receptor beta chain derives from a study of early T cells in non-severe SARS-CoV-2 infection. Study context: The sequenced material was bulk RNA from unsorted whole blood, and its chains were unpaired. Study-wide points: CD4 and private specificities were missed by VDJdb matching, which favored anti-spike CD8 responses.

The junction had 4 bases not matched to a gene; V was cut back by 3 bases and J by 5 bases. Germline V gene lookup returns CDR1 SGHRS and CDR2 YFSETQ. The CDR3 totals 15 residues. Concerning this clonotype itself: Its specificity is not known.

Unique molecular identifiers were attached to individual cDNA molecules. TCRdb used MiXCR to reprocess the 5' RACE reads, holding one entry per CDR3 protein. The top ten hold 4.5% to 7% of the sample, which has approximately 69,000 distinct CDR3 sequences, about 10% seen once. The TCR was taken from an adult who was a healthcare worker with PCR-confirmed SARS-CoV-2 infection or an uninfected control (not recorded which). The sequencing here drew on whole blood, taken at baseline. The genes are TRBV5-1 and TRBJ1-6; TRBD1 matches 8 bases. The CDR3 protein is CASSYRQGHNSPLHF. The CDR3 coding sequence is TGCGCCAGCAGCTACCGACAGGGGCATAATTCACCCCTCCACTTT.